The rows below give T cell receptor beta chains drawn from one sample of a study of blood T cell repertoires in COVID-19. The assay was immunoSEQ multiplex PCR, and TCRdb's table has in-frame clones only and misses some. The data hold 200,000 or so clones, with 70% to 90% observed a single time. Material for sequencing was peripheral blood. Receptors were obtained from a woman in her 70s with acute or convalescent COVID-19. Each CDR3 is given with its conserved first and last residue. Fields, in order: D gene, J gene, clone size, CDR3 length, V gene, CDR3 DNA, CDR3 protein. D genes are given only for firm matches. Size values are once, few and many counts, or a class for expanded clones, and some rows have none.

D: -
J: TRBJ2-6
size: -
length: 18
V: TRBV18
DNA: TGTGCCAGCTCACCTACATACCGACTGACCTCTGGGGCCAACGTCCTGACTTTC
CDR3: CASSPTYRLTSGANVLTF

D: -
J: TRBJ2-1
size: -
length: 14
V: TRBV5-1
DNA: TGCGCCAGTACCCGGGGAGTAAACGACAATGAGCAGTTCTTC
CDR3: CASTRGVNDNEQFF

D: TRBD2
J: TRBJ2-3
size: -
length: 16
V: TRBV2
DNA: TGTGCCAGCAGTGAAGATGCGGGAGTTAGCACAGATACGCAGTATTTT
CDR3: CASSEDAGVSTDTQYF

D: TRBD1
J: TRBJ1-1
size: -
length: 15
V: TRBV7-8
DNA: TGTGCCAGCAGCTCTCTCCTACGACAGGGCACTGAAGCTTTCTTT
CDR3: CASSSLLRQGTEAFF

D: -
J: TRBJ1-3
size: -
length: 17
V: TRBV19
DNA: TGTGCCAGTACGAGGTGGGACACAGCAAGCTCTGGAAACACCATATATTTT
CDR3: CASTRWDTASSGNTIYF

D: -
J: TRBJ2-1
size: -
length: 12
V: TRBV29-1
DNA: TGCAGCGTTAAGGTACGGGGAAATGAGCAGTTCTTC
CDR3: CSVKVRGNEQFF

D: TRBD1
J: TRBJ1-6
size: -
length: 19
V: TRBV16
DNA: TGTGCCAGCAGCCAATCGATGGGACAGTTGAGCTCCTATAATTCACCCCTCCACTTT
CDR3: CASSQSMGQLSSYNSPLHF

D: -
J: TRBJ1-4
size: few
length: 12
V: TRBV19
DNA: TGTGCCAGTAGTATCCAGTACGAAAAACTGTTTTTT
CDR3: CASSIQYEKLFF

D: -
J: TRBJ1-2
size: few
length: 12
V: TRBV6-2/TRBV6-3
DNA: TGTGCCAGCAGTTACGAAAAGCGCCGGAACACCTTC
CDR3: CASSYEKRRNTF

D: -
J: TRBJ1-4
size: -
length: 14
V: TRBV29-1
DNA: TGCAGCGCTCGCGAATTGTGGGGCTCTGAAAAACTGTTTTTT
CDR3: CSARELWGSEKLFF

D: TRBD2
J: TRBJ2-1
size: -
length: 15
V: TRBV6-5
DNA: TGTGCCAGCAGCTCGGGGGGGTTGTTTCACAATGAGCAGTTCTTC
CDR3: CASSSGGLFHNEQFF

D: -
J: TRBJ1-1
size: -
length: 12
V: TRBV20-1
DNA: TGCAGTGCTAGTCAGGGATACACTGAAGCTTTCTTT
CDR3: CSASQGYTEAFF

D: -
J: TRBJ1-1
size: -
length: 13
V: TRBV6-5
DNA: TGTGCCAGCAGCCAGGACAGCCACACTGAAGCTTTCTTT
CDR3: CASSQDSHTEAFF

D: -
J: TRBJ1-2
size: -
length: 15
V: TRBV6-5
DNA: TGTGCCAGCAGTCAGGGGAGACAGAGAAACTATGGCTACACCTTC
CDR3: CASSQGRQRNYGYTF

D: TRBD1
J: TRBJ1-5
size: -
length: 16
V: TRBV5-1
DNA: TGCGCCAGCTCACCGACAGGGCGGTCTGGCAATCAGCCCCAGCATTTT
CDR3: CASSPTGRSGNQPQHF

D: -
J: TRBJ2-3
size: -
length: 13
V: TRBV5-1
DNA: TGCGCCAGCAGCTCCCCAGGCGACGGTACGCAGTATTTT
CDR3: CASSSPGDGTQYF

D: TRBD2
J: TRBJ2-4
size: -
length: 18
V: TRBV7-2
DNA: TGTGCCAGCAGCTTCCTCAGGACTAGCGGGAGGGCAATGGGCATTCAGTACTTC
CDR3: CASSFLRTSGRAMGIQYF

D: TRBD1
J: TRBJ1-6
size: -
length: 14
V: TRBV6-5
DNA: TGTGCCAGCAGACCGACAGGGTGGGGGTCACCCCTCCACTTT
CDR3: CASRPTGWGSPLHF

D: TRBD2
J: TRBJ2-1
size: -
length: 16
V: TRBV6-5
DNA: TGTGCCAGCAGTTACCAGCCGGGACTAGCTCCCAATGAGCAGTTCTTC
CDR3: CASSYQPGLAPNEQFF

D: TRBD2
J: TRBJ2-1
size: -
length: 15
V: TRBV5-1
DNA: TGCGCCAGCAGCGAGGGACTAGCGCTCAACAATGAGCAGTTCTTC
CDR3: CASSEGLALNNEQFF